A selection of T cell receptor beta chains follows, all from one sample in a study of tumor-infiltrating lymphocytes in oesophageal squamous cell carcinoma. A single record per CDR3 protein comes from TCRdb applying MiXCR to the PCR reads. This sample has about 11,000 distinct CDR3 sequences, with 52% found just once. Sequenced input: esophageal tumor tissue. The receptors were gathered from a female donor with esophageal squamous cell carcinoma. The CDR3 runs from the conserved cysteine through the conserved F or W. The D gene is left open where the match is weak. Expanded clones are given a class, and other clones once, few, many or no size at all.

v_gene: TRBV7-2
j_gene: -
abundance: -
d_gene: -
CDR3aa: CASSLGQYEQFF

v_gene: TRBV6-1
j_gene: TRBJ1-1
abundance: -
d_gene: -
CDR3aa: CASNGGRSFTEAFF

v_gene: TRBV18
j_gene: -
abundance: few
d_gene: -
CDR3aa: CASSPRGNYEQYF

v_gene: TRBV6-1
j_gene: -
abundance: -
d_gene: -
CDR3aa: CASSGDLSGYNEQFF

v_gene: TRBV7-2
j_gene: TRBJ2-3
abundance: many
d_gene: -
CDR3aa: CASSLAGRGSTDTQYF

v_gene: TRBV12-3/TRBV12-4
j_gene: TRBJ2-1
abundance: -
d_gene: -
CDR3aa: CASSFILGFREQFF

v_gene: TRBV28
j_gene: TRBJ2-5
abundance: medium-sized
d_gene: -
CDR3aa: CASSWGTHGGTQYF

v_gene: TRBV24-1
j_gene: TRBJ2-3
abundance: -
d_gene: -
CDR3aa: CATSDPRSGRDTDTQYF

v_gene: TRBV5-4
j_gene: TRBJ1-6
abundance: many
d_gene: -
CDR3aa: CASSSDGDNSPLHF

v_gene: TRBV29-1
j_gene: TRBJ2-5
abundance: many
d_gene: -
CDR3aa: CSVELASTRWETQYF

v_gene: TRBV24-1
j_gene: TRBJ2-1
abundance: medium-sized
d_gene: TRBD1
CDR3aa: CATSSRTGSNRGSYNEQFF

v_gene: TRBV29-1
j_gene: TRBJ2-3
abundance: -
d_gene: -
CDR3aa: CSVGEAGRRTDTQYF

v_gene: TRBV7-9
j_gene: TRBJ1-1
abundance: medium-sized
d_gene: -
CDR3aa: CASSLQGGTEAFF

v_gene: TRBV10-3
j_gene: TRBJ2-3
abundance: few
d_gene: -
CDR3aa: CAISDPSGELYF

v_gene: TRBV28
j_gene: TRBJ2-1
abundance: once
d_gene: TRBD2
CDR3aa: CASSLGLADQETQFF

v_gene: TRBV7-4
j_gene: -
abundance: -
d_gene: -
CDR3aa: CASSSRGETQYF

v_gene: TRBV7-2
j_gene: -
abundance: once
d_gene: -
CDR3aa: CASSSYRDTGYGYTF

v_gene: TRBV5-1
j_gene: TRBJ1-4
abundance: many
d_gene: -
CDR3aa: CASSGGSANEKLFF

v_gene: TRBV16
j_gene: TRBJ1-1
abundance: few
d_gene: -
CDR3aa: CASSHFDRYTEAFF

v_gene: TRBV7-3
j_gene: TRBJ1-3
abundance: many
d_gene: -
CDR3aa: CASSLGDRFLGNTIYF

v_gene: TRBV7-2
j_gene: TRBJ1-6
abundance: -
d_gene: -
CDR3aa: CASSLVSGSYTSYNSPLHF

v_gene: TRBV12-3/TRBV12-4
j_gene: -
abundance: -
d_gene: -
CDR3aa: CASSRAVGGSDEQYF

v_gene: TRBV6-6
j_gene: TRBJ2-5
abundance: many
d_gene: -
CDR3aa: CASSYRGLNEQYF

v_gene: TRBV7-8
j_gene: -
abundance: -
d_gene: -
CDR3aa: CASSHGRRETQYF

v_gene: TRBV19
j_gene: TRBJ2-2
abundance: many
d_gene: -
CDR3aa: CASSIGSVMGVRWTGELFF

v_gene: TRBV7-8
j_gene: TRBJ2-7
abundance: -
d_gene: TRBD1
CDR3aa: CASSPGQGPSYEQYF

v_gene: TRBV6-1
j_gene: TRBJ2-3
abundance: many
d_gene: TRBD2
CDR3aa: CASSPGITSGGAGGDTQYF

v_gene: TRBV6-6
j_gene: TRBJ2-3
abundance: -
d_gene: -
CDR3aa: CASRLRSTDTQYF

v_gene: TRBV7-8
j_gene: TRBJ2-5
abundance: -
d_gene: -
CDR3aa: CASSFNGQLQETQYF

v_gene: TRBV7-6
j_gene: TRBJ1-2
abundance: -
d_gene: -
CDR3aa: CASSLAGYGYTF

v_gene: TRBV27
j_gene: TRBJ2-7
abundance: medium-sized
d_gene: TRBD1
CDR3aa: CASWGQESSYEQYF

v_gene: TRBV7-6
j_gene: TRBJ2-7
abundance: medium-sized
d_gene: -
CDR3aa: CASSLGVGNSYEQYF

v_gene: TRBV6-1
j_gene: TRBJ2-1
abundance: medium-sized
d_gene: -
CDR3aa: CASSIGTSSYNEQFF

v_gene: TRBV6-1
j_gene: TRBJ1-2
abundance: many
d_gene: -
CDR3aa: CASSETGYYGYTF

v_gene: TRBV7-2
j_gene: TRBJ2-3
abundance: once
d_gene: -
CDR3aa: CASSFGTSFSTDTQYF

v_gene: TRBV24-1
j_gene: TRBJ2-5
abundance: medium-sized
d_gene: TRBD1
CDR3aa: CATSDPPGQGAGETQYF

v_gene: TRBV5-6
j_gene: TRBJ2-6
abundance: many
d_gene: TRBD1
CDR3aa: CASSLKGQGGYGANVLTF

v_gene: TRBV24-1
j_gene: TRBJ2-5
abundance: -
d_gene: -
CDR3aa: CATLRTPAPFSPLHF

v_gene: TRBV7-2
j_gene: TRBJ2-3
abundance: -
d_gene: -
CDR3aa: CASSLGADTQYF

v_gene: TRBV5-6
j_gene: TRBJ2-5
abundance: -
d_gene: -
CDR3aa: CASSLAGREETQYF

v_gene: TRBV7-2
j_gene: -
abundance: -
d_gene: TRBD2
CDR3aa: CASRFSSGRPNNEQFF

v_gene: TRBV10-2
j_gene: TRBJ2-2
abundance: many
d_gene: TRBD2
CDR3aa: CASSGGGNTGELFF

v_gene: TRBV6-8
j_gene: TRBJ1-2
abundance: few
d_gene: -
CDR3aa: CASRGDNYGYTF

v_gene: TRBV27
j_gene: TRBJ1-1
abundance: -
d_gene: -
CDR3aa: CASSYTRTGYTEAFF

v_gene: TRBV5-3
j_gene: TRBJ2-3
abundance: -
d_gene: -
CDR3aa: CASSQQGRTDTQYF

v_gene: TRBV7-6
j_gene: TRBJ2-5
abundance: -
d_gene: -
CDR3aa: CASSPMGETQYF

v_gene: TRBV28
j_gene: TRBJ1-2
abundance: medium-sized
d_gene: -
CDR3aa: CADRRGQAIDYGYTF

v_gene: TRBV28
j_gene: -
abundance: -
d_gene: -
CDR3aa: CASRQVRYNEQFF

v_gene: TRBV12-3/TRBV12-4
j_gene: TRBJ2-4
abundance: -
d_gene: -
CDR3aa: CASSPLGGEQYF

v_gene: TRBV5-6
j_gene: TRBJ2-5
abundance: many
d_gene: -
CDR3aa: CASSLNRRGETQYF

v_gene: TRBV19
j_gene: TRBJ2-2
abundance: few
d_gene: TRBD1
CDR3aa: CASRTGTGNGELFF

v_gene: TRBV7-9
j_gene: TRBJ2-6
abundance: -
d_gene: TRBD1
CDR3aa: CASSPSTGAGANVLTF

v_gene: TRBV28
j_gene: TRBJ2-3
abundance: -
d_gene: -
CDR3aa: CASSYLVTDTQYF

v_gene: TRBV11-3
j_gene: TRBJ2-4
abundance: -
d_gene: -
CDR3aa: CASSLRQVAGELYF

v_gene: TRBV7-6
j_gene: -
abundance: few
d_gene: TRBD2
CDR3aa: CASSLDPSGYNEQFF